Listed below are T cell receptor beta chains from one sample, sequenced in a study of blood T cell repertoires in COVID-19. Assay: immunoSEQ multiplex PCR; the TCRdb copy retains only in-frame clones and omits some. This sample yields around 190,000 clones, of which about four fifths are seen a single time; 8% to 13% belongs to the top ten. Material: peripheral blood. These TCRs come from a woman between 40 and 55 years old with COVID-19, enrolled during active disease. Each CDR3 is given with its conserved first and last residue. D genes are given only for firm matches. A clone size is listed for some rows: how often the clone was seen (once, few, many), or a class if it is expanded.

j_call | cdr3_length | clone_size | v_call | d_call | cdr3_aa | cdr3_nt
TRBJ2-1 | 14 | few | TRBV6-5 | TRBD2 | CASIWGGSYNEQFF | TGTGCCAGCATCTGGGGGGGGTCCTACAATGAGCAGTTCTTC
TRBJ1-2 | 13 | NA | TRBV7-9 | NA | CASSHLGDYGYTF | TGTGCCAGCAGCCATTTGGGCGACTATGGCTACACCTTC
TRBJ1-6 | 13 | NA | TRBV2 | NA | CASSRTENSPLHF | TGTGCCAGCAGTCGGACAGAGAATTCACCCCTCCACTTT
TRBJ2-2 | 16 | NA | TRBV7-9 | TRBD2 | CASTPPGGVTAGELFF | TGTGCCAGCACCCCCCCTGGGGGGGTCACGGCCGGGGAGCTGTTTTTT
TRBJ1-2 | 15 | NA | TRBV15 | TRBD1 | CATSNPGQGVYGYTF | TGTGCCACCAGCAACCCGGGACAGGGCGTCTATGGCTACACCTTC
TRBJ2-1 | 13 | few | TRBV3-1/TRBV3-2 | TRBD1 | CASSQSDRGGQFF | TGTGCCAGCAGCCAAAGCGACAGGGGAGGGCAGTTCTTC
TRBJ2-1 | 15 | NA | TRBV6-5 | TRBD2 | CASSLGTSGRGEQFF | TGTGCCAGCAGTTTGGGGACTAGCGGGAGGGGTGAGCAGTTCTTC
TRBJ2-7 | 14 | many | TRBV19 | TRBD1 | CASSIRGQGYEQYF | TGTGCCAGTAGTATACGGGGACAGGGGTACGAGCAGTACTTC
TRBJ1-5 | 14 | once | TRBV19 | TRBD1 | CASSIQGAGQPQHF | TGTGCCAGTAGTATCCAGGGGGCGGGTCAGCCCCAGCATTTT
TRBJ2-5 | 15 | NA | TRBV6-1 | NA | CASSEFGGVSETQYF | TGTGCCAGCAGTGAATTTGGCGGGGTCTCTGAGACCCAGTACTTC
TRBJ2-5 | 15 | once | TRBV5-4 | TRBD2 | CASSFGSGAQETQYF | TGTGCCAGCAGCTTCGGTAGCGGGGCCCAAGAGACCCAGTACTTC
TRBJ2-7 | 13 | NA | TRBV7-2 | NA | CASSRSGQSEQYF | TGTGCCAGCAGCCGGTCCGGACAGTCCGAGCAGTACTTC
TRBJ1-5 | 16 | NA | TRBV19 | NA | CASTPGAGGLNQPQHF | TGTGCCAGTACCCCCGGGGCGGGGGGTTTAAATCAGCCCCAGCATTTT
TRBJ2-5 | 15 | NA | TRBV2 | TRBD2 | CASTASGGLIGTQYF | TGTGCCAGCACGGCGAGCGGGGGGCTTATCGGGACCCAGTACTTC
TRBJ2-3 | 15 | NA | TRBV10-3 | NA | CAISESELLEDTQYF | TGTGCCATCAGTGAGTCGGAACTACTAGAAGATACGCAGTATTTT
TRBJ1-1 | 11 | NA | TRBV29-1 | TRBD1 | CSVDPTGEAFF | TGCAGCGTTGACCCGACAGGGGAAGCTTTCTTT
TRBJ1-4 | 14 | NA | TRBV10-1 | NA | CASSEGQPGEKLFF | TGCGCCAGCAGTGAGGGGCAACCTGGTGAAAAACTGTTTTTT
TRBJ1-1 | 12 | once | TRBV7-3 | NA | CASSLTGQEAFF | TGTGCCAGCAGCTTAACTGGGCAGGAAGCTTTCTTT
TRBJ2-3 | 16 | NA | TRBV25-1 | TRBD2 | CASSEGRRELTDTQYF | TGTGCCAGCAGTGAAGGCCGGCGGGAGCTCACAGATACGCAGTATTTT
TRBJ1-5 | 15 | NA | TRBV11-2 | TRBD1 | CASSPGTGENQPQHF | TGTGCCAGCAGCCCCGGGACAGGGGAGAATCAGCCCCAGCATTTT
TRBJ1-4 | 16 | NA | TRBV7-2 | NA | CASSLAARRSGEKLFF | TGTGCCAGCAGCTTAGCAGCCCGTCGCTCCGGTGAAAAACTGTTTTTT
TRBJ2-1 | 16 | NA | TRBV24-1 | TRBD2 | CATSDASGGEYNEQFF | TGTGCCACCAGTGACGCCAGCGGGGGGGAATACAATGAGCAGTTCTTC
TRBJ2-3 | 15 | many | TRBV27 | NA | CASSPLDYTADTQYF | TGTGCCAGCAGTCCGTTGGACTATACAGCAGATACGCAGTATTTT
TRBJ2-7 | 17 | NA | TRBV7-9 | TRBD2 | CASSLYFWTSGSHEQYF | TGTGCCAGCAGCTTATATTTTTGGACTAGCGGGAGCCACGAGCAGTACTTC
TRBJ2-3 | 14 | NA | TRBV15 | NA | CATSRVTVADTQYF | TGTGCCACCAGCAGAGTGACAGTGGCAGATACGCAGTATTTT
TRBJ1-6 | 15 | NA | TRBV2 | TRBD1 | CASSEEDRRRSPLHF | TGTGCCAGCAGTGAGGAGGACAGGCGGCGATCACCCCTCCACTTT
TRBJ2-5 | 16 | NA | TRBV9 | NA | CASSVGAAGSGGTQYF | TGTGCCAGCAGCGTAGGAGCGGCGGGGAGTGGCGGGACCCAGTACTTC
TRBJ2-5 | 15 | NA | TRBV5-4 | TRBD2 | CASSLAAGGKETQYF | TGTGCCAGCAGCTTGGCAGCGGGAGGGAAAGAGACCCAGTACTTC
TRBJ1-1 | 13 | NA | TRBV7-9 | TRBD1 | CASSFHRGTEAFF | TGTGCCAGCAGCTTCCACAGGGGCACTGAAGCTTTCTTT
TRBJ2-1 | 14 | NA | TRBV27 | TRBD1 | CASSPQGTGNEQFF | TGTGCCAGCAGTCCACAGGGGACGGGCAATGAGCAGTTCTTC
TRBJ1-5 | 14 | NA | TRBV28 | NA | CASSPAAINQPQHF | TGTGCCAGCTCCCCCGCTGCGATCAATCAGCCCCAGCATTTT
TRBJ2-3 | 14 | NA | TRBV30 | NA | CAWSVSASTDTQYF | TGTGCCTGGAGTGTCAGTGCTAGCACAGATACGCAGTATTTT
TRBJ2-2 | 15 | once | TRBV25-1 | NA | CASSDLQGNTGELFF | TGTGCCAGCAGTGATTTACAGGGGAACACCGGGGAGCTGTTTTTT
TRBJ1-2 | 14 | few | TRBV5-4 | TRBD1 | CASSPRTGAGGYTF | TGTGCCAGCAGCCCAAGGACAGGGGCTGGGGGCTACACCTTC
TRBJ2-3 | 18 | NA | TRBV7-8 | TRBD2 | CASSSPGTSGRFTDTQYF | TGTGCCAGCAGCTCCCCCGGGACTAGCGGAAGATTTACAGATACGCAGTATTTT
TRBJ2-7 | 14 | NA | TRBV9 | NA | CASSVGAGAYEQYF | TGTGCCAGCAGCGTAGGAGCAGGGGCCTACGAGCAGTACTTC
TRBJ1-4 | 13 | NA | TRBV14 | NA | CASKNRVGEKLFF | TGTGCCAGCAAGAACAGGGTGGGTGAAAAACTGTTTTTT
TRBJ1-6 | 13 | NA | TRBV30 | NA | CAWMDSPNSPLHF | TGTGCCTGGATGGACAGCCCCAATTCACCCCTCCACTTT
TRBJ2-5 | 15 | NA | TRBV6-4 | TRBD2 | CASSPTSGGQETQYF | TGTGCCAGCAGCCCGACTAGCGGGGGGCAAGAGACCCAGTACTTC
TRBJ1-1 | 13 | NA | TRBV5-8 | NA | CASSLGVNTEAFF | TGTGCCAGCAGCTTAGGGGTGAACACTGAAGCTTTCTTT
TRBJ1-6 | 14 | NA | TRBV27 | NA | CASSLGQLNSPLHF | TGTGCCAGCAGTTTAGGACAGCTCAATTCACCCCTCCACTTT
TRBJ1-1 | 14 | NA | TRBV6-5 | NA | CASTPTRVNTEAFF | TGTGCCAGCACCCCTACCCGGGTCAACACTGAAGCTTTCTTT
TRBJ2-3 | 16 | few | TRBV18 | TRBD2 | CASSPSGAGPTDTQYF | TGTGCCAGCTCACCAAGCGGGGCCGGCCCCACAGATACGCAGTATTTT
TRBJ2-3 | 14 | NA | TRBV10-3 | TRBD2 | CAISEGTNQFTQYF | TGTGCCATCAGTGAGGGGACTAACCAGTTTACGCAGTATTTT
TRBJ2-3 | 13 | NA | TRBV19 | NA | CATRTGFGDTQYF | TGTGCCACCCGGACTGGTTTTGGAGATACGCAGTATTTT
TRBJ2-7 | 14 | NA | TRBV6-5 | NA | CASRQGWGSYEQYF | TGTGCCAGCAGACAGGGATGGGGGTCCTACGAGCAGTACTTC
TRBJ1-2 | 13 | NA | TRBV2 | NA | CAGSGGPSYGYTF | TGTGCCGGATCCGGTGGGCCTTCCTATGGCTACACCTTC